This paragraph covers one T cell receptor beta chain sequence. These data originate in a study of blood T cell repertoires in COVID-19. V gave up 5 bases and J gave up 1 base, with 13 bases separating them. Germline V gene lookup returns CDR1 SGDLS and CDR2 YYNGEE. The CDR3 contains 15 residues. Profiling relied on immunoSEQ multiplex PCR, and the TCRdb table lists in-frame clones only, not all of them. The sample carries roughly 410,000 clones, around 91% recorded once. The origin of this receptor is a woman aged 40 to 49 with COVID-19, enrolled during active disease. The chain recombines TRBV9 with TRBJ2-1; D is unresolved. Sequencing was done on a sample of peripheral blood. The CDR3 loop reads CASSVESPSYNEQFF. CDR3 nucleotide sequence: TGTGCCAGCAGTGTGGAGAGCCCGTCCTACAATGAGCAGTTCTTC.